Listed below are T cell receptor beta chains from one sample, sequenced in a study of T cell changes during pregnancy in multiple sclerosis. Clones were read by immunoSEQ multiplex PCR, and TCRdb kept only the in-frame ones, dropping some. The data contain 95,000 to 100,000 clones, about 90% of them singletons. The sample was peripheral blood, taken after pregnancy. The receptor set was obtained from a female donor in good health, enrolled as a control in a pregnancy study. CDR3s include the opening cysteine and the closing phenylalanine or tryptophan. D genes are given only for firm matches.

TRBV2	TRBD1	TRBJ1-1	CASTEDRGDTEAFF
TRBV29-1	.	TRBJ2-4	CSVWGLDSLAKNIQYF
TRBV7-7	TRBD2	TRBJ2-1	CASSPIYSGRVDNEQFF
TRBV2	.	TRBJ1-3	CASSEHRLSGNTIYF
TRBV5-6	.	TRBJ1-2	CASSNLGGGKLSFGYTF
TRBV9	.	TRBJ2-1	CASAGDNEQFF
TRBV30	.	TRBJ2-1	CAWKRKGGDRFFFYNEQFF
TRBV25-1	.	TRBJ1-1	CASSVAMNTEAFF
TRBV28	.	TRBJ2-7	CASSLARGFSYEQYF
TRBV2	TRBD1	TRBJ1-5	CASRPDRANQPQHF
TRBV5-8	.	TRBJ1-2	CASSIPPGVDGYTF
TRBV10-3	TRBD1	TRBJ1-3	CASRIQGAGNTIYF
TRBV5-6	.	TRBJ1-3	CASSLQGSGNTIYF
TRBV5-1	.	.	CASSSRFRSYEQYF
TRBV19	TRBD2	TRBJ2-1	CASSTGTSGGLLREQFF
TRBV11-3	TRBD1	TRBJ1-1	CASSPTGEDTEAFF
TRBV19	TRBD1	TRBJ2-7	CASSVSGTEGYEQYF
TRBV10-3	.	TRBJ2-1	CAISDSDSSYNEQFF
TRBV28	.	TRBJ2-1	CASSLMPPARVPGYNEQFF
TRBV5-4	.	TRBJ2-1	CASKAGSSYNEQFF
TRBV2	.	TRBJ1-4	CATKAETTNEKLFF
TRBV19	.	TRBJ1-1	CASSLGWVEGAFF
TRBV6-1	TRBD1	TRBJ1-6	CASSAISRDRDNSPLHF
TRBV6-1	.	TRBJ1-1	CASSEGDFSSGAFF
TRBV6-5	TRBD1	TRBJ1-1	CASSYSKGAMYTEAFF
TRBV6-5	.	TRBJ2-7	CASSYSNPYLGEQYF
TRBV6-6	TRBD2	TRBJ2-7	CASRASGVGFYEQYF
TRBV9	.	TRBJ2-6	CASSVTGAGANVLTF
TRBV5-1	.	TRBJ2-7	CASRDSGYEQYF
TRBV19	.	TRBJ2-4	CASRFSGIAKNIQYF
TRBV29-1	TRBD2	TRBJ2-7	CSVEVSLAGGEQYF
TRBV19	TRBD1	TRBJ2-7	CASILTGPTYEQYF
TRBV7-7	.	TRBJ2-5	CASSLALSSTETQYF